A selection of T cell receptor beta chains follows, all from one sample in a study of technical replicates of blood from a handful of donors. Method: immunoSEQ multiplex PCR; TCRdb's copy keeps in-frame clones and lacks some. The sample holds 75,000 to 90,000 clones, approximately 96% seen once. Sequencing was done on a sample of T cells isolated from PBMCs. These receptor sequences come from a human donor in good health. CDR3s include the opening cysteine and the closing phenylalanine or tryptophan. The D gene is left open where the match is weak.

TRBJ2-3 | 16 | NA | TRBV7-2 | CASSSEWLSSTDTQYF | TGTGCCAGCAGCTCTGAATGGCTTTCTAGCACAGATACGCAGTATTTT
TRBJ2-7 | 10 | NA | TRBV30 | CAWNNNEQYF | TGTGCCTGGAACAACAACGAGCAGTACTTC
TRBJ2-7 | 14 | NA | TRBV5-6 | CASSPVPSSYEQYF | TGTGCCAGCAGCCCAGTCCCTAGCTCCTACGAGCAGTACTTC
TRBJ2-5 | 13 | NA | TRBV5-5 | CASSSRAQETQYF | TGTGCCAGCAGCTCGAGGGCTCAAGAGACCCAGTACTTC
TRBJ2-7 | 13 | NA | TRBV27 | CASRPGVSYEQYF | TGTGCCAGCAGGCCAGGGGTTTCCTACGAGCAGTACTTC
TRBJ2-3 | 15 | NA | TRBV7-9 | CASSPPRGSTDTQYF | TGTGCCAGCAGCCCCCCGCGGGGAAGCACAGATACGCAGTATTTT
TRBJ2-2 | 14 | NA | TRBV7-2 | CASSRSVVAGELFF | TGTGCCAGCAGCCGTTCAGTTGTCGCCGGGGAGCTGTTTTTT
TRBJ1-5 | 13 | TRBD1 | TRBV5-4 | CASSPDRGQPQHF | TGTGCCAGCAGCCCCGACAGGGGTCAGCCCCAGCATTTT
TRBJ2-6 | 16 | NA | TRBV4-3 | CASSQDKGAGANVLTF | TGCGCCAGCAGCCAAGATAAGGGGGCTGGGGCCAACGTCCTGACTTTC
TRBJ2-1 | 14 | NA | TRBV11-2 | CASSLELAIDEQFF | TGTGCCAGCAGCTTAGAACTAGCTATCGATGAGCAGTTCTTC
TRBJ1-2 | 15 | TRBD1 | TRBV27 | CASSRDREKYYGYTF | TGTGCCAGCAGCCGGGACAGGGAAAAGTACTATGGCTACACCTTC
TRBJ1-2 | 18 | NA | TRBV19 | CASLASSRRNQGMGGYTF | TGTGCCAGTTTAGCCTCGAGCCGACGAAATCAGGGAATGGGAGGCTACACCTTC
TRBJ1-3 | 17 | NA | TRBV7-9 | CASSHTVDTSSGNTIYF | TGTGCCAGCAGCCATACAGTAGACACGAGCTCTGGAAACACCATATATTTT
TRBJ2-3 | 15 | TRBD2 | TRBV6-1 | CASSGRLAGTDTQYF | TGTGCCAGCAGTGGTCGACTAGCGGGCACAGATACGCAGTATTTT
TRBJ2-1 | 17 | NA | TRBV7-9 | CASSARMGVKSYNEQFF | TGTGCCAGCAGCGCTCGGATGGGAGTAAAGTCCTACAATGAGCAGTTCTTC
TRBJ2-2 | 17 | TRBD2 | TRBV7-9 | CASSVGTSGWNTGELFF | TGTGCCAGCAGCGTCGGGACTAGCGGTTGGAACACCGGGGAGCTGTTTTTT
TRBJ2-3 | 14 | NA | TRBV30 | CAWSWGDNTDTQYF | TGTGCCTGGAGTTGGGGAGATAACACAGATACGCAGTATTTT
TRBJ2-4 | 19 | TRBD1 | TRBV19 | CASSIARTYSRDRLYIQYF | TGTGCCAGTAGTATAGCCCGTACCTATTCCCGGGACAGGTTATACATTCAGTACTTC
TRBJ2-7 | 12 | TRBD1 | TRBV10-3 | CAIAGGTYEQYF | TGTGCCATCGCAGGGGGAACCTACGAGCAGTACTTC
TRBJ2-7 | 14 | NA | TRBV7-3 | CASSLIPGDYEQYF | TGTGCCAGCAGCTTAATACCCGGGGACTACGAGCAGTACTTC
TRBJ1-4 | 15 | NA | TRBV5-1 | CASSLDYRSNEKLFF | TGCGCCAGCAGCTTGGATTACAGAAGCAATGAAAAACTGTTTTTT
TRBJ2-7 | 13 | NA | TRBV30 | CAWSNYRGGEQYF | TGTGCCTGGAGTAATTATAGGGGCGGCGAGCAGTACTTC
TRBJ2-1 | 12 | NA | TRBV7-3 | CASSPDFNEQFF | TGTGCCAGCAGCCCTGACTTCAATGAGCAGTTCTTC
TRBJ1-3 | 16 | TRBD1 | TRBV4-2 | CASSQLQGAEGNTIYF | TGTGCCAGCAGCCAACTACAGGGGGCGGAGGGAAACACCATATATTTT
TRBJ1-5 | 16 | NA | TRBV21-1 | CASSKGGTGVNQPQHF | TGTGCCAGCAGCAAAGGTGGGACAGGGGTAAATCAGCCCCAGCATTTT
TRBJ2-7 | 13 | TRBD1 | TRBV7-6 | CASSWDRGYEQYF | TGTGCCAGCAGCTGGGACAGAGGCTACGAGCAGTACTTC
TRBJ1-2 | 14 | NA | TRBV4-2 | CASSFDRTNYGYTF | TGTGCCAGCAGTTTTGACAGGACTAACTATGGCTACACCTTC
TRBJ2-7 | 14 | NA | TRBV10-2 | CASSDDKHSYEQYF | TGCGCCAGCAGTGACGACAAGCATTCCTACGAGCAGTACTTC
TRBJ1-1 | 12 | NA | TRBV28 | CASSFYNTEAFF | TGTGCCAGCAGTTTCTATAACACTGAAGCTTTCTTT
TRBJ1-5 | 14 | TRBD1 | TRBV6-1 | CASRQGTTNQPQHF | TGTGCCAGTAGACAGGGTACGACCAATCAGCCCCAGCATTTT
TRBJ2-1 | 12 | NA | TRBV9 | CASSYRYNEQFF | TGTGCCAGCAGTTACAGGTACAATGAGCAGTTCTTC
TRBJ2-5 | 17 | TRBD2 | TRBV14 | CASSQVSGLGAAETQYF | TGTGCCAGCAGCCAAGTATCGGGACTAGGAGCAGCCGAGACCCAGTACTTC
TRBJ2-2 | 14 | NA | TRBV19 | CAAQQGRPPGELFF | TGTGCCGCCCAACAGGGCCGACCCCCCGGGGAGCTGTTTTTT
TRBJ2-4 | 21 | NA | TRBV27 | CASSSTARSPGSPTAKNIQYF | TGTGCCAGCAGTTCTACAGCTCGGTCCCCCGGAAGCCCTACAGCCAAAAACATTCAGTACTTC
TRBJ2-1 | 15 | NA | TRBV10-1 | CASSEDPGDTNEQFF | TGCGCCAGCAGTGAGGACCCGGGAGACACCAATGAGCAGTTCTTC
TRBJ2-7 | 14 | NA | TRBV28 | CASSPLLTNYEQYF | TGTGCCAGCAGCCCCTTACTAACAAACTACGAGCAGTACTTC
TRBJ2-1 | 15 | TRBD2 | TRBV2 | CASRDLAGPLHEQFF | TGTGCCAGCAGGGATCTAGCGGGGCCCTTGCACGAGCAGTTCTTC
TRBJ2-2 | 13 | NA | TRBV4-3 | CASSRTHTGELFF | TGCGCCAGCAGCCGGACACACACCGGGGAGCTGTTTTTT
TRBJ2-3 | 18 | TRBD2 | TRBV5-1 | CASSFTGTSGTSTDTQYF | TGCGCCAGCAGCTTTACCGGGACTAGCGGGACGAGCACAGATACGCAGTATTTT
TRBJ2-3 | 13 | NA | TRBV11-3 | CASSLEQLDTQYF | TGTGCCAGCAGCTTAGAACAGCTAGATACGCAGTATTTT